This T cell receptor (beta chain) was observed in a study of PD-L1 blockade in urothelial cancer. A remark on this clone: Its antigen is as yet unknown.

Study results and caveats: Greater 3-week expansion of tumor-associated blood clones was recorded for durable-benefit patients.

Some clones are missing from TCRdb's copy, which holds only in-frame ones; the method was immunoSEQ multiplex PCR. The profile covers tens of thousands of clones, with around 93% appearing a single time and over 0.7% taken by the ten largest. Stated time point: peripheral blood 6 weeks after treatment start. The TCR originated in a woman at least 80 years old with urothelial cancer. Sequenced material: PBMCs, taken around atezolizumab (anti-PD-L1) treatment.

The CDR3 DNA sequence: TGTGCCTGGAGTGTAGGGACTAGCGTCGACGAGCAGTACTTC. It translates to CAWSVGTSVDEQYF. The rearrangement joins TRBV30 to TRBJ2-7; 10 positions match TRBD2. CDR1 and CDR2 from the germline V gene are GTSNPN and SVGIG (reference sequence). Unmatched junction bases numbered 4, after V lost 0 bases and J lost 5 bases. This CDR3 region has 14 residues.